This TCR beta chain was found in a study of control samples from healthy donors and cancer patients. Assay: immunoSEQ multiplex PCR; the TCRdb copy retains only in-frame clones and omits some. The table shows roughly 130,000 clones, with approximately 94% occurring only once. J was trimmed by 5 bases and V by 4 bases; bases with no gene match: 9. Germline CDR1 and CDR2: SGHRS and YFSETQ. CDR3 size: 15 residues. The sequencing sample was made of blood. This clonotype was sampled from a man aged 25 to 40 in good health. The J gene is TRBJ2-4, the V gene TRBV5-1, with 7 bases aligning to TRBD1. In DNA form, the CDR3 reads TGCGCCAGCAGCCGCTTGGGGACAGTCGAAAACATTCAGTACTTC. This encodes CASSRLGTVENIQYF.